These T cell receptor beta chains were read from a single sample in a study of OX40 agonist ivuxolimab in advanced cancers. Using immunoSEQ multiplex PCR, the repertoire was profiled, and TCRdb retains in-frame clones only, with some absent. The sample lists 55,000 to 90,000 clones, around nine tenths occurring once. The specimen comprised CD4+ or CD8+ T cells sorted from blood, sampled in a trial of the OX40 agonist ivuxolimab. Source of these receptors: an adult with an advanced solid tumor such as melanoma, head and neck, liver or kidney cancer. Both conserved end residues are part of each CDR3. Fields, in order: clone size, V gene, J gene, D gene, CDR3 protein, CDR3 DNA. D genes are given only for firm matches. Clone size appears in some rows only: once, few, many, or a class for an expanded clone.

abundance: medium-sized
v_gene: TRBV7-9
j_gene: TRBJ2-7
d_gene: .
CDR3aa: CASSLGSGVEQYF
CDR3nt: TGTGCCAGCAGCTTAGGCTCTGGAGTCGAGCAGTACTTC

abundance: .
v_gene: TRBV19
j_gene: TRBJ1-1
d_gene: .
CDR3aa: CASSIRGTEAFF
CDR3nt: TGTGCCAGTAGTATTCGGGGTACTGAAGCTTTCTTT

abundance: .
v_gene: TRBV6-6
j_gene: TRBJ2-7
d_gene: TRBD1
CDR3aa: CASSFGQGASYEQYF
CDR3nt: TGTGCCAGCAGTTTTGGACAGGGGGCTTCTTACGAGCAGTACTTC

abundance: .
v_gene: TRBV2
j_gene: TRBJ2-7
d_gene: TRBD1
CDR3aa: CAGAGTGHYEQYF
CDR3nt: TGTGCCGGCGCCGGGACAGGTCACTACGAGCAGTACTTC

abundance: .
v_gene: TRBV19
j_gene: TRBJ2-1
d_gene: .
CDR3aa: CASSISGSSYNEQFF
CDR3nt: TGTGCCAGTAGTATAAGCGGATCTTCCTACAATGAGCAGTTCTTC

abundance: few
v_gene: TRBV5-1
j_gene: TRBJ1-6
d_gene: TRBD1
CDR3aa: CASADRDNSPLHF
CDR3nt: TGCGCCAGCGCGGACAGGGACAATTCACCCCTCCACTTT

abundance: .
v_gene: TRBV9
j_gene: TRBJ2-5
d_gene: .
CDR3aa: CASSVTGEETQYF
CDR3nt: TGTGCCAGCAGCGTAACTGGGGAAGAGACCCAGTACTTC

abundance: .
v_gene: TRBV9
j_gene: TRBJ1-5
d_gene: .
CDR3aa: CASSVGGFNQPQHF
CDR3nt: TGTGCCAGCAGCGTAGGGGGTTTCAATCAGCCCCAGCATTTT

abundance: .
v_gene: TRBV28
j_gene: TRBJ2-6
d_gene: .
CDR3aa: CASSLEGSGANVLTF
CDR3nt: TGTGCCAGCAGTTTAGAAGGGTCTGGGGCCAACGTCCTGACTTTC

abundance: .
v_gene: TRBV6-1
j_gene: TRBJ2-3
d_gene: TRBD2
CDR3aa: CASSGLGLAGGPTDTQYF
CDR3nt: TGTGCCAGCAGTGGCCTGGGCCTAGCGGGGGGGCCCACAGATACGCAGTATTTT

abundance: .
v_gene: TRBV29-1
j_gene: TRBJ1-4
d_gene: TRBD1
CDR3aa: CSVEDGADRGEKLFF
CDR3nt: TGCAGCGTTGAAGATGGAGCCGACAGGGGTGAAAAACTGTTTTTT

abundance: .
v_gene: TRBV5-6
j_gene: TRBJ2-1
d_gene: TRBD1
CDR3aa: CASSLRGPREQFF
CDR3nt: TGTGCCAGCAGCCTTAGGGGGCCGCGTGAGCAGTTCTTC

abundance: .
v_gene: TRBV9
j_gene: TRBJ1-6
d_gene: TRBD1
CDR3aa: CASKRDSTNSPLHF
CDR3nt: TGTGCCAGCAAAAGGGACAGCACGAATTCACCCCTCCACTTT

abundance: .
v_gene: TRBV18
j_gene: TRBJ1-5
d_gene: .
CDR3aa: CASSLYEGDNQPQHF
CDR3nt: TGTGCCAGCTCACTCTACGAGGGGGACAATCAGCCCCAGCATTTT

abundance: few
v_gene: TRBV7-2
j_gene: TRBJ2-3
d_gene: .
CDR3aa: CASSFQGGVVDTQYF
CDR3nt: TGTGCCAGCAGCTTCCAGGGGGGGGTCGTAGATACGCAGTATTTT

abundance: .
v_gene: TRBV4-1
j_gene: TRBJ1-2
d_gene: .
CDR3aa: CASSQEISPGPYGYTF
CDR3nt: TGCGCCAGCAGCCAAGAGATTTCCCCGGGACCCTATGGCTACACCTTC

abundance: .
v_gene: TRBV2
j_gene: TRBJ2-1
d_gene: .
CDR3aa: CASSEIGEQFF
CDR3nt: TGTGCCAGCAGTGAAATAGGTGAGCAGTTCTTC

abundance: .
v_gene: TRBV7-2
j_gene: TRBJ2-5
d_gene: TRBD2
CDR3aa: CASSLARSGGQETQYF
CDR3nt: TGTGCCAGCAGCTTAGCGCGGAGCGGGGGCCAAGAGACCCAGTACTTC

abundance: .
v_gene: TRBV9
j_gene: TRBJ1-3
d_gene: .
CDR3aa: CASSVEFRETGNTIYF
CDR3nt: TGTGCCAGCAGCGTAGAGTTCAGGGAAACGGGAAACACCATATATTTT

abundance: once
v_gene: TRBV29-1
j_gene: TRBJ2-7
d_gene: .
CDR3aa: CSVARRESGEQYF
CDR3nt: TGCAGCGTTGCGCGACGGGAGAGTGGCGAGCAGTACTTC

abundance: few
v_gene: TRBV29-1
j_gene: TRBJ2-2
d_gene: TRBD1
CDR3aa: CGVAPGGANTGELFF
CDR3nt: TGCGGCGTTGCCCCAGGGGGCGCGAACACCGGGGAGCTGTTTTTT

abundance: .
v_gene: TRBV9
j_gene: TRBJ1-5
d_gene: .
CDR3aa: CASSQGTSNQPQHF
CDR3nt: TGTGCCAGCTCTCAGGGGACTAGCAATCAGCCCCAGCATTTT

abundance: .
v_gene: TRBV11-2
j_gene: TRBJ1-1
d_gene: .
CDR3aa: CASHPGFSASDRGAFF
CDR3nt: TGTGCCAGCCACCCAGGGTTTTCAGCTTCCGACCGTGGGGCTTTCTTT

abundance: .
v_gene: TRBV7-2
j_gene: TRBJ2-1
d_gene: TRBD2
CDR3aa: CASSSPGTKVRRQFF
CDR3nt: TGTGCCAGCAGCTCCCCCGGGACTAAAGTTCGTAGGCAGTTCTTC

abundance: .
v_gene: TRBV14
j_gene: TRBJ2-1
d_gene: TRBD2
CDR3aa: CASRGGGLAGVRGNEQFF
CDR3nt: TGTGCCAGCAGGGGCGGAGGGCTAGCGGGAGTCCGGGGCAATGAGCAGTTCTTC